A single sample gave rise to the 22 T cell receptor beta chains below, sequenced in a study of T cells in Graves' hyperthyroidism and ophthalmopathy. Template material for amplifying TCR beta CDR3 regions consisted of RNA transcripts. HTBI primers drove first-round RT-PCR of the TCR CDR3. MiXCR, run by TCRdb on the multiplex PCR reads, gives a single entry per CDR3 protein. The sample has a few hundred thousand distinct CDR3 sequences, about 15% seen once. Specimen: blood. All receptors come from a woman in her thirties with Graves' hyperthyroidism.

In this sample, this clonotype turned up many times. The chain links TRBV12-5 to TRBJ2-3, with TRBD2 matching over 9 bases. Germline CDR1 LGHNT, CDR2 FRNRAP. The J segment lost 0 bases and the V segment lost 0 bases, leaving 7 bases of the junction unmatched. CDR3 size: 18 residues. The CDR3, as DNA: TGTGCTAGTGGTTTGGTTGTAGCGGGAGCCTCTAGCACAGATACGCAGTATTTT. Translated, it gives CASGLVVAGASSTDTQYF. Full variable domain (outside the CDR3, taken from reference TRBV12-5 and TRBJ2-3): DARVTQTPRHKVTEMGQEVTMRCQPILGHNTVFWYRQTMMQGLELLAYFRNRAPLDDSGMPKDRFSAEMPDATLATLKIQPSEPRDSAVYFCASGLVVAGASSTDTQYFGPGTRLTVL.

In the case of this clonotype: A junction end diverges from the germline sequence, so it may reflect a read error. V is TRBV7-6 and J is TRBJ2-1; 7 bases fit TRBD2. The CDR3 contains 15 residues. Germline V lookup: CDR1 SGHVS, CDR2 FNYEAQ. The CDR3 sequence: CASSLAVSSYNEQSF. Written as DNA, the CDR3 is TGTGCCAGCAGCCTAGCGGTTAGCTCCTACAATGAGCAGTCCTTC.

This clonotype was observed at least ten times. The chain couples TRBV7-2 to TRBJ2-7, with TRBD2 matching over 9 bases. Looked up from germline, CDR1 is SGHTA and CDR2 is FQGNSA. The trim removed 5 bases at V and 0 bases at J, leaving 5 bases unmatched. The CDR3 contains 15 residues. The CDR3 DNA sequence: TGTGCCAGCAGCCTTGGGACTAGCCTCTCCTACGAGCAGTACTTC. Residues: CASSLGTSLSYEQYF.

The rearrangement links TRBV7-9 to TRBJ1-2, with D tentatively TRBD1 (6 bases). The V end lost 5 bases, the J end lost 8 bases, and 24 bases lay between the germline ends. The CDR3 is made up of 16 amino acids. The germline V gene has CDR1 SEHNR and CDR2 FQNEAQ (reference sequence). The CDR3 reads CASSPPDRMSSRGYTF. CDR3 DNA: TGTGCCAGCAGCCCACCAGACAGGATGTCATCGCGAGGCTACACCTTC.

Many counts were recorded for this clonotype. V and J are TRBV3-1 and TRBJ2-1; D gene ambiguous. The CDR3 contains 13 residues. Germline loops: CDR1 LGHDT, CDR2 YNNKEL (reference sequence). V gave up 4 bases and J gave up 8 bases, with 12 bases separating them. The CDR3 bases are TGTGCCAGCAGCCTTGATAGCTGGGATGAGCAGTTCTTC. Its translation is CASSLDSWDEQFF.

The chain is built from TRBV5-1 and TRBJ2-6, with D possibly TRBD1 on 5 matching bases. V was clipped by 2 bases and J by 2 bases, with 17 bases between them. Germline CDR1 and CDR2: SGHRS and YFSETQ. The length of the CDR3 is 18 residues. The CDR3 loop reads CASSFQGIAPAGANVLTF. The CDR3 DNA follows: TGCGCCAGCAGCTTTCAGGGTATCGCCCCGGCTGGGGCCAACGTCCTGACTTTC.

The V and J genes are TRBV19 and TRBJ1-3; weak D call: TRBD1 (5 bases). The CDR3 loop spans 15 amino acids. V was trimmed by 6 bases and J by 4 bases, leaving 16 bases between them. CDR1 and CDR2 from the germline V gene are LNHDA and SQIVND (reference sequence). CDR3 bases: TGTGCCAGTAGATCGGGACGGACTACCGGAAACACCATATATTTT. Amino acids: CASRSGRTTGNTIYF.

Remarks on this clonotype: Just one base apart from a much larger clone, this may be a read error. Because it lacks the conserved phenylalanine or tryptophan at the end, this CDR3 is likely a read error. The chain is built from TRBV27 and TRBJ2-7, with TRBD2 matching 11 bases. V lost 6 bases, J lost 4 bases, and 14 bases stayed unmatched. Germline values: CDR1 MNHEY, CDR2 SMNVEV (reference sequence). This CDR3 is 17 amino acids long. The CDR3 DNA follows: TGTGCCAGCAGCTTCCTTAAGGGACTAGCGGAAGAATACGAGCAGTACCTC. Its protein product is CASSFLKGLAEEYEQYL.

This clonotype was observed a handful of times. CDR3 sequence (DNA): TGCAGTGCTAGTGTGGGCGGAAACTATGGCTACACCTTC. Residues: CSASVGGNYGYTF. The V and J genes are TRBV20-1 and TRBJ1-2; D is unresolved. Trimming took 3 bases from V and 2 from J, leaving 10 bases between them. The germline CDR1 and CDR2 sequences are DFQATT and SNEGSKA (reference sequence). CDR3 length: 13 residues.

This clonotype was seen at least ten times. One end of the junction is discordant with germline, which a read error may explain. The J gene is TRBJ1-1, the V gene TRBV7-9; TRBD1 matches at 10 bases. Germline loops: CDR1 SEHNR, CDR2 FQNEAQ (reference sequence). The CDR3 covers 15 residues. The CDR3 DNA follows: TGTGCCAGCAGCAAGGGACAGGGGTTGAATACTGAAGCTTTCTTT. This gives the protein CASSKGQGLNTEAFF.

This clonotype has ten or more counts. This chain connects TRBV30 to TRBJ2-3; D could derive from TRBD1 or TRBD2 (6 bases each). Germline assignment: CDR1 GTSNPN and CDR2 SVGIG (reference sequence). Trimming pared 4 bases from V and 3 bases from J, leaving 14 bases between. The CDR3 length is 14 residues. CDR3 nucleotide sequence: TGTGCCTGGATGGTCGGGGGCAGGACAGATACGCAGTATTTT. This gives the protein CAWMVGGRTDTQYF.

This clonotype was seen only a few times. At one end the junction does not follow the germline gene, possibly because of a read error. The chain links TRBV18 to TRBJ2-1; 9 nucleotides match TRBD2. The CDR3 consists of 16 residues. In germline, CDR1 is KGHSH, CDR2 LQKENI. CDR3 loop: CASSYGTSHSHNEQFF. CDR3 nucleotide sequence: TGTGCCAGCTCATACGGGACTAGCCACTCCCACAATGAGCAGTTCTTC.

This clonotype was observed many times. The J gene is TRBJ2-1, the V gene TRBV5-1; 12 nucleotides line up with TRBD2. CDR1 is SGHRS, CDR2 YFSETQ, per germline. The CDR3 is made up of 16 amino acids. V lost 0 bases to trimming and J lost 7 bases; unmatched junction nucleotides: 5. This CDR3 reads CASSLAGTSGSNEQFF. The CDR3 DNA sequence: TGCGCCAGCAGCTTGGCGGGGACTAGCGGGTCGAATGAGCAGTTCTTC.

The V and J genes are TRBV30 and TRBJ2-1; 7 nucleotides align to TRBD1. In germline, CDR1 is GTSNPN, CDR2 SVGIG (reference sequence). The CDR3 has 15 amino acids. J gave up 0 bases and V 4 bases, and 6 bases lay outside the gene matches. DNA of the CDR3: TGTGCCTGGAAGGGGGCGCCTAGCTCCTACAATGAGCAGTTCTTC. Translation: CAWKGAPSSYNEQFF.

The chain couples TRBV5-6 to TRBJ2-1; D call uncertain. V dropped 8 bases and J dropped 6 bases, with 18 bases sitting between them. CDR1 and CDR2 (germline): SGHDT, YYEEEE. The CDR3 is 14 amino acids. Here the CDR3 DNA reads TGTGCCAGTAGTCCCCTCCTAGTAACCAATGAGCAGTTCTTC. Translating it yields CASSPLLVTNEQFF.

Many counts were recorded for this clonotype. The chain recombines TRBV10-3 with TRBJ2-7; D is unresolved. V dropped 4 bases and J dropped 3 bases, with 19 bases sitting between them. The CDR3 is 16 amino acids. From germline, CDR1 is ENHRY and CDR2 SYGVKD. The CDR3 region is CAISVEGPSPLYEQYF. The CDR3 DNA follows: TGTGCCATCAGTGTTGAAGGGCCTTCGCCCCTCTACGAGCAGTACTTC.

The J gene is TRBJ1-2, the V gene TRBV11-2, with 8 bases that match TRBD1. Trimming at V came to 0 bases and at J to 3 bases, leaving 0 bases not matched to a gene. The CDR3 is made up of 14 amino acids. From germline, CDR1 is SGHAT and CDR2 FQNNGV. This CDR3 is CASSLDRGHYGYTF. CDR3 coding DNA: TGTGCCAGCAGCTTAGACAGGGGGCACTATGGCTACACCTTC.

This clonotype was picked up many times. The chain combines TRBV6-1 with TRBJ2-1; 12 bases match TRBD2. J gave up 8 bases and V 7 bases, and 9 bases lay outside the gene matches. Germline values: CDR1 MNHNS, CDR2 SASEGT. There are 15 residues in the CDR3. The CDR3 reads CASTSRTSGIDEQFF. CDR3 DNA sequence: TGTGCCAGCACCAGCAGGACTAGCGGGATCGATGAGCAGTTCTTC.

This clonotype was found many times. This sequence joins TRBV12-3 or TRBV12-4 and TRBJ2-5; D assignment may be TRBD1 or TRBD2 (5 bases each). The CDR3 runs to 13 residues. V was cut by 3 bases and J by 5 bases, with 10 bases left in between. The CDR3 here is CASSLVGTETQYF. CDR3 nucleotides: TGTGCCAGCAGTTTGGTCGGGACCGAGACCCAGTACTTC.

At least ten counts were recorded for this clonotype. CDR3 in amino acids: CASSDRVAGELFF. For the CDR3, the DNA is TGCGCCAGCAGCGACAGGGTCGCCGGGGAGCTGTTTTTT. The chain joins TRBV5-1 to TRBJ2-2; TRBD1 matches 7 bases. V shed 4 bases, J shed 6 bases, and the junction held 3 bases outside the gene matches. Germline V gene lookup returns CDR1 SGHRS and CDR2 YFSETQ. CDR3 length: 13 residues.

This clonotype has at least ten counts. The chain carries TRBV27 and TRBJ2-3, with 11 bases aligning to TRBD2. Germline V gene data show CDR1 as MNHEY and CDR2 as SMNVEV (reference sequence). The CDR3 consists of 18 residues. V was pared by 3 bases and J by 0 bases, with 8 bases of the junction left unmatched. The CDR3 bases are TGTGCCAGCAGTTTTGGGCTAGCGGGGGGATCAAGCACAGATACGCAGTATTTT. This gives the protein CASSFGLAGGSSTDTQYF.

Ten or more counts support this clonotype. This chain connects TRBV9 to TRBJ1-1; D unresolved. CDR1 is SGDLS and CDR2 is YYNGEE in the germline V gene. Trimming pared 0 bases from V and 7 bases from J, leaving 13 bases between. This CDR3 is built from 14 residues. CDR3 loop: CASSVGIEGLEAFF. In DNA form, the CDR3 reads TGTGCCAGCAGCGTAGGTATCGAGGGCCTTGAAGCTTTCTTT.